Listed below are T cell receptor beta chains from one sample, sequenced in a study of blood T cell repertoires in COVID-19. Some clones are missing from TCRdb's copy, which holds only in-frame ones; the method was immunoSEQ multiplex PCR. In the table there are 95,000 to 150,000 clones, roughly 89% of which are singletons. Sequencing used PBMCs or T cells enriched from blood (not recorded which). Every receptor here comes from a woman under 40 who had recovered from COVID-19. CDR3s include the opening cysteine and the closing phenylalanine or tryptophan. D genes are given only for firm matches. A clone size is listed for some rows: how often the clone was seen (once, few, many), or a class if it is expanded.

d_call	v_call	clone_size	j_call	cdr3_aa	cdr3_nt
NA	TRBV19	NA	TRBJ2-5	CASSMRLQETQYF	TGTGCCAGTAGTATGAGGCTGCAAGAGACCCAGTACTTC
NA	TRBV9	NA	TRBJ2-1	CASSGGEPYNEQFF	TGTGCCAGCAGCGGGGGGGAGCCCTACAATGAGCAGTTCTTC
NA	TRBV5-6	NA	TRBJ2-3	CASSPNLYKDTQYF	TGTGCCAGCAGCCCTAACCTCTATAAAGATACGCAGTATTTT
TRBD1	TRBV18	NA	TRBJ2-1	CASSPRGQAYNEQFF	TGTGCCAGCTCACCGAGGGGACAGGCTTACAATGAGCAGTTCTTC
NA	TRBV5-1	NA	TRBJ2-3	CASSSGYTDTQYF	TGCGCCAGCAGCTCAGGGTATACAGATACGCAGTATTTT
NA	TRBV4-1	NA	TRBJ2-1	CASSRSMSSYNEQFF	TGCGCCAGCAGTCGTAGCATGAGCTCCTACAATGAGCAGTTCTTC
TRBD1	TRBV10-3	NA	TRBJ2-5	CASRDRVQETQYF	TGTGCCAGCCGGGACAGGGTCCAAGAGACCCAGTACTTC
TRBD2	TRBV7-2	few	TRBJ2-5	CASSLAGGLAETQYF	TGTGCCAGCAGCTTAGCGGGGGGACTAGCGGAGACCCAGTACTTC
NA	TRBV28	NA	TRBJ1-1	CASSLSRVRAFF	TGTGCCAGCAGTTTAAGTCGGGTTCGAGCTTTCTTT
TRBD2	TRBV10-3	NA	TRBJ2-1	CAISSPGTSGRHEQFF	TGTGCCATCAGTTCTCCGGGGACTAGCGGGAGGCATGAGCAGTTCTTC
TRBD2	TRBV20-1	NA	TRBJ2-5	CSASTLAGGETQYF	TGCAGTGCTAGTACCCTAGCGGGAGGAGAGACCCAGTACTTC
TRBD1	TRBV4-3	NA	TRBJ2-7	CASSQDRGGHSYEQYF	TGCGCCAGCAGCCAAGATAGAGGGGGCCACTCCTACGAGCAGTACTTC
TRBD2	TRBV6-5	few	TRBJ2-7	CASSSRTSGSLRQYF	TGTGCCAGCAGCAGCCGGACTAGCGGGAGCCTTCGGCAGTACTTC
NA	TRBV27	few	TRBJ1-5	CASSSHRNQPQHF	TGTGCCAGCAGTTCCCACAGGAATCAGCCCCAGCATTTT
NA	TRBV12-3/TRBV12-4	NA	TRBJ1-5	CASNTNRMGSQHF	TGTGCCAGCAACACAAACAGGATGGGGTCCCAGCATTTT
TRBD1	TRBV5-1	NA	TRBJ2-3	CASSLRTGTDTQYF	TGCGCCAGCAGCCTACGGACAGGGACAGATACGCAGTATTTT
TRBD2	TRBV19	NA	TRBJ2-1	CASNPRGPSGSYPYNEQFF	TGTGCCAGTAATCCCCGTGGGCCTAGCGGGTCCTACCCCTACAATGAGCAGTTCTTC
NA	TRBV11-2	NA	TRBJ1-1	CASSLDRGGAEAFF	TGTGCCAGCAGCTTAGATAGGGGTGGCGCTGAAGCTTTCTTT
NA	TRBV4-3	NA	TRBJ2-2	CASSQDRDSGYTGELFF	TGCGCCAGCAGCCAAGATCGGGATAGCGGCTACACCGGGGAGCTGTTTTTT
NA	TRBV28	NA	TRBJ1-2	CASSPGQYYGYTF	TGTGCCAGCAGTCCTGGACAGTACTATGGCTACACCTTC
NA	TRBV7-3	once	TRBJ2-1	CASSLSAQGQTRLVF	TGTGCCAGCAGCTTATCCGCCCAGGGACAGACTAGGCTAGTCTTC
TRBD2	TRBV5-4	NA	TRBJ2-4	CASSSETSGRNIQYF	TGTGCCAGCAGCTCTGAGACTAGCGGGAGAAACATTCAGTACTTC
NA	TRBV19	NA	TRBJ1-6	CASKYIPSYNSPLHF	TGTGCCAGTAAATACATACCCTCCTATAATTCACCCCTCCACTTT
NA	TRBV27	NA	TRBJ1-1	CASSLSPRQGNTEAFF	TGTGCCAGCAGTTTATCCCCGAGGCAGGGGAACACTGAAGCTTTCTTT
TRBD2	TRBV7-2	NA	TRBJ2-3	CACSLGGGLAANSTDTQYF	TGTGCCTGCAGCTTGGGGGGGGGACTAGCGGCGAATAGCACAGATACGCAGTATTTT
TRBD2	TRBV18	NA	TRBJ2-7	CASSPGQAGSSYEQYF	TGTGCCAGCTCACCGGGGCAAGCGGGAAGCTCCTACGAGCAGTACTTC
NA	TRBV10-3	NA	TRBJ2-3	CAISFGGNTDTQYF	TGTGCCATCAGTTTTGGGGGGAACACAGATACGCAGTATTTT
NA	TRBV19	NA	TRBJ1-5	CASTLQESGNQPQHF	TGTGCCAGTACTCTACAGGAGAGTGGGAATCAGCCCCAGCATTTT
TRBD1	TRBV7-7	NA	TRBJ2-2	CASSQGTGWNTGELFF	TGTGCTAGCAGCCAGGGGACAGGCTGGAACACCGGGGAGCTGTTTTTT
NA	TRBV16	NA	TRBJ2-7	CASSQSITYEQYF	TGTGCCAGCAGCCAGAGCATTACCTACGAGCAGTACTTC
NA	TRBV11-2	NA	TRBJ2-7	CASSLERGYEQYF	TGTGCCAGCAGCTTAGAGAGAGGATACGAGCAGTACTTC
NA	TRBV7-9	NA	TRBJ1-6	CASSSEGWNNSPLHF	TGTGCCAGCAGCTCCGAGGGCTGGAATAATTCACCCCTCCACTTT
NA	TRBV7-9	NA	TRBJ1-5	CASSHSSSGGLYSNQPQHF	TGTGCCAGCAGCCACTCCTCGTCGGGGGGCCTATATAGCAATCAGCCCCAGCATTTT
NA	TRBV7-2	NA	TRBJ2-1	CASSSLLRLSYNEQFF	TGTGCCAGCAGCAGCTTACTTCGTCTCTCCTACAATGAGCAGTTCTTC
NA	TRBV28	NA	TRBJ2-3	CASSLGGTSTDTQYF	TGTGCCAGCAGTTTAGGCGGAACTAGCACAGATACGCAGTATTTT
TRBD2	TRBV5-1	NA	TRBJ2-7	CASSLEGKLAGGSFYEQYF	TGCGCCAGCAGCTTGGAGGGGAAACTAGCGGGAGGGTCTTTTTACGAGCAGTACTTC
TRBD1	TRBV29-1	NA	TRBJ2-3	CSVALGGPTDTQYF	TGCAGCGTTGCGTTAGGGGGCCCCACAGATACGCAGTATTTT
TRBD2	TRBV5-4	many	TRBJ2-4	CASSSGLAGGFKNIQYF	TGTGCCAGCAGCTCGGGACTAGCGGGAGGGTTCAAAAACATTCAGTACTTC
NA	TRBV7-9	NA	TRBJ2-1	CASSSRVASYNEQFF	TGTGCCAGCAGCTCCCGGGTGGCATCCTACAATGAGCAGTTCTTC
TRBD1	TRBV24-1	NA	TRBJ1-1	CATSDRNRGDTEAFF	TGTGCCACCAGTGATAGAAACAGGGGGGACACTGAAGCTTTCTTT
NA	TRBV18	NA	TRBJ2-1	CASSPRLGGNEQFF	TGTGCCAGCTCACCCCGACTAGGCGGCAATGAGCAGTTCTTC
TRBD1	TRBV5-3	NA	TRBJ2-1	CARSIAGTDFDNEQFF	TGTGCCAGAAGCATAGCCGGGACAGACTTTGACAATGAGCAGTTCTTC
TRBD1	TRBV4-1	few	TRBJ1-2	CASSQGQGLSYGYTF	TGCGCCAGCAGCCAAGGACAGGGCCTTAGCTATGGCTACACCTTC
TRBD1	TRBV7-9	once	TRBJ2-7	CASRPRRGPSSYEQYF	TGTGCCAGCAGGCCTCGCAGGGGGCCTAGCTCCTACGAGCAGTACTTC
NA	TRBV6-1	NA	TRBJ1-5	CASSEAFNQPQHF	TGTGCCAGCAGTGAAGCCTTTAATCAGCCCCAGCATTTT
NA	TRBV7-9	NA	TRBJ1-2	CASSLASANYGYTF	TGTGCCAGCAGCTTAGCCAGCGCTAACTATGGCTACACCTTC
NA	TRBV24-1	NA	TRBJ2-5	CATSDFNSRGETQYF	TGTGCCACCAGTGATTTCAACTCCCGGGGGGAGACCCAGTACTTC
NA	TRBV7-3	NA	TRBJ2-1	CASSLIGGASGNNEQFF	TGTGCCAGCAGCTTAATTGGGGGGGCTAGCGGAAACAATGAGCAGTTCTTC
NA	TRBV24-1	NA	TRBJ1-5	CATSDRQVNQPQHF	TGTGCCACCAGTGACCGACAGGTCAATCAGCCCCAGCATTTT
NA	TRBV28	NA	TRBJ1-2	CASTPGQSVYGYTF	TGTGCCAGCACCCCAGGACAGTCCGTCTATGGCTACACCTTC
TRBD2	TRBV19	NA	TRBJ2-7	CASSWTSGSVSYEQYF	TGTGCCAGTAGTTGGACTAGCGGGAGCGTGTCCTACGAGCAGTACTTC
TRBD2	TRBV2	NA	TRBJ2-7	CASSPGGGYEQYF	TGTGCCAGCAGTCCCGGGGGGGGGTACGAGCAGTACTTC